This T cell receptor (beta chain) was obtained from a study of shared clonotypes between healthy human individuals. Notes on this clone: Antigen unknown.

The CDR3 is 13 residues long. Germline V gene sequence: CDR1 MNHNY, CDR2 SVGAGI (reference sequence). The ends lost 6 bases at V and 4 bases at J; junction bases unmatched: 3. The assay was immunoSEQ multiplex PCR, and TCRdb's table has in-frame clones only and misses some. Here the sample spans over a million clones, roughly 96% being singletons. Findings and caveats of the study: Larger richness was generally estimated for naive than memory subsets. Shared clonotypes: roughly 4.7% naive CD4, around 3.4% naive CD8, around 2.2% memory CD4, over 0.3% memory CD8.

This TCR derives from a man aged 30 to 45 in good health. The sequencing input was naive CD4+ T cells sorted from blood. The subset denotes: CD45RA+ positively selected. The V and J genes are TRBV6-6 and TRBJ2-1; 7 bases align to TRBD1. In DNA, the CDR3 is TGTGCCAGCAGCCCGGGACAGTACAATGAGCAGTTCTTC. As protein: CASSPGQYNEQFF.